Here is one T cell receptor beta chain with its context. This entry is derived from a study of cytomegalovirus exposure and HLA in healthy donors. The PCR was carried out with 60 Vbeta primers and 13 Jbeta primers. As processed by the authors: Later analysis identified 80 million to 85 million unique TCR beta chains, about 10 million shared. Method: immunoSEQ multiplex PCR; TCRdb's copy keeps in-frame clones and lacks some. For V, J and clone size, that table is used; D and trimming come from the DNA. The sample records about 150,000 clones, roughly 77% being singletons. The germline CDR1 and CDR2 sequences are SGHKS and YYEKEE (reference sequence). The junction had 8 bases not matched to a gene; V was cut back by 4 bases and J by 4 bases. This CDR3 has 15 residues.

The TCR sequence derives from a male donor in good health and CMV-seronegative. The chain couples TRBV5-5 to TRBJ1-1; 9 bases agree with TRBD1. Material for sequencing was PBMCs. In DNA form, the CDR3 reads TGTGCCAGCAGCCGTCCCGGGACAGGGCGCACTGAAGCTTTCTTT. It encodes CASSRPGTGRTEAFF. The variable domain in full, completed from reference TRBV5-5 and TRBJ1-1, reads DAGVTQSPTHLIKTRGQQVTLRCSPISGHKSVSWYQQVLGQGPQFIFQYYEKEERGRGNFPDRFSARQFPNYSSELNVNALLLGDSALYLCASSRPGTGRTEAFFGQGTRLTVV.